This note documents a single T cell receptor beta chain sequence. Per the original data handling: How many nucleated cells were present was estimated from reference gene primer amplification. TCRdb's copy holds only in-frame clones and misses some; the assay was immunoSEQ multiplex PCR. Clone size and V and J calls were adopted from that table, with D and trimming inferred from the DNA. The sample includes about 34,000 clones, 75% to 90% of them seen just once. These data originate in a study of blood T cell repertoires in COVID-19. Overall study: Samples came from the United States, Italy and Spain, spanning acute and convalescent COVID-19. PBMCs, B-cell-depleted T cells, or T cells were the source of the cDNA or gDNA that made up the material.

Germline-derived CDR1 and CDR2 are SEHNR and FQNEAQ (reference sequence). Trimming removed 1 base at V and 8 bases at J, with 8 bases between. CDR3 length: 13 amino acids. The origin of this receptor is a man aged 55 to 69 with active COVID-19. Sequenced: peripheral blood. This chain connects TRBV7-9 to TRBJ1-4, with D unclear. The CDR3 DNA reads TGTGCCAGCAGCTTAGTAGGAGCGGAAAAACTGTTTTTT. Translation: CASSLVGAEKLFF.